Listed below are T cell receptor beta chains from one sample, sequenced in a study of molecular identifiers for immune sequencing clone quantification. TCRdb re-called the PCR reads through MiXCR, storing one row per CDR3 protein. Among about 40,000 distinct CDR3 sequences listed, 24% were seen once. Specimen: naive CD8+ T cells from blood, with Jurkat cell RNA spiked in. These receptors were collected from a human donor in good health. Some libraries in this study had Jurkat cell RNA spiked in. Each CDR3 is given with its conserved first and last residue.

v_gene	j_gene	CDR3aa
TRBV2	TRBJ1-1	CASSAQFNTETFF
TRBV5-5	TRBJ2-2	CASSDRTGGFTGELFF
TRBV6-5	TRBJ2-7	CASSYGLGSSYEQYF
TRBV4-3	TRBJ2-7	CASSPQPSGSSYEQYF
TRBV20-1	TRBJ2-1	CSARDLAGGPDEQFF
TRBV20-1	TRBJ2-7	CSARDSAGISVASYEQYF
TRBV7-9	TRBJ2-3	CASSLDLVTDTQYF
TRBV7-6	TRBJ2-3	CASSLVQRDLTDTQYF
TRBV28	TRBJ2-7	CASSIRDTSAEQYF
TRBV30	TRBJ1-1	CAWSVTVNTEAFF
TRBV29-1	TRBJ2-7	CSVADRGTYEQYF
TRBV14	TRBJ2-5	CASSQDDTSGAEETQYF
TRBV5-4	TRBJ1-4	CASSIQGAVEKLFF
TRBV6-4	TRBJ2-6	CASGTGDFSGANVLTF
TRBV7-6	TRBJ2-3	CASSLATDTQYF
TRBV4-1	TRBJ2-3	CASSHPAGGTDTQYF
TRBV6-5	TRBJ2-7	CASSHRDTGEQYF
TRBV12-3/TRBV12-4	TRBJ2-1	CANSLSRFYNEQFF
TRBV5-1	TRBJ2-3	CASSPLPGISTDTQYF
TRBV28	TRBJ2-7	CASSPSGNRYEQYF
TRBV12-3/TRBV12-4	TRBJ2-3	CASSPFMVAPQYF
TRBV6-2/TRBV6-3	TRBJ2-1	CASSYSVAEGYEQFF
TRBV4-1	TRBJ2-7	CASSPVGDTYEQYF
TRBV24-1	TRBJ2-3	CATAATPGADTQYF
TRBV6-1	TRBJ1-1	CASSELSGSTEAFF
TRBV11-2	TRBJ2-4	CASSSPLTGLTIGGQYF
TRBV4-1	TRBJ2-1	CATSEGQGIYEQFF
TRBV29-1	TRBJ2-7	CSVEEAGTGPYEQYF
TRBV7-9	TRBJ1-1	CASSLVPGSLKHTEAFF
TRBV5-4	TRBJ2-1	CASSYAGTPEYEQFF
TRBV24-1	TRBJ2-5	CATSDFRAGQETQYF
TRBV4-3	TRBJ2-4	CASSQGQGVAKNIQYF
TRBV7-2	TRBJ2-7	CASSPWGTYEQYF
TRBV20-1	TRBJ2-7	CSASAGTGYEQYF
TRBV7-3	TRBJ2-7	CASSFSSGSYEQYF
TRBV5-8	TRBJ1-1	CASSLSRGRDTEAFF
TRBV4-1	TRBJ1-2	CASSQRDREYGYTF
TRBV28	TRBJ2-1	CASSRTPLQVLQGEQFF
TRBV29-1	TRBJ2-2	CSVVGGTGALFF
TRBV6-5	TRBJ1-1	CASSYSRSTEAFF
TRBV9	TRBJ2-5	CASSNRDRGYETQYF
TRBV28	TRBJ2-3	CASSFTSGGASTDTQYF